These 5 T cell receptor beta chains came from one sample sequenced in a study of shared clonotypes between healthy human individuals. Measured with immunoSEQ multiplex PCR; TCRdb has only the in-frame clones, and not every one. The sample has 1.5 million to 1.9 million clones, 95% to 99% seen once; the top ten hold 0.4% to 0.45%. Sequencing was performed on naive CD4+ T cells sorted from blood. Subset defined: CD45RA+ positively selected. Source of these receptors: a young man in good health.

The V gene is TRBV5-6, the J gene TRBJ1-2, with D uncertain. Germline V CDR1 and CDR2: SGHDT, YYEEEE. Trimming pared 0 bases from V and 4 bases from J, leaving 4 bases between. The CDR3 is 12 amino acids. The DNA of the CDR3 is TGTGCCAGCAGCTTGGACATCTATGGCTACACCTTC. Its translation is CASSLDIYGYTF.

J is TRBJ2-1 and V is TRBV7-9; TRBD1 might be the D (6 bases). Germline-derived CDR1 and CDR2 are SEHNR and FQNEAQ (reference sequence). This CDR3 has 12 amino acids. The V and J ends lost 5 bases and 11 bases respectively, with 13 bases between them. Here the CDR3 DNA reads TGTGCCAGCAGCCTTACAGGGCGAAAGCAGTTCTTC. Its translation is CASSLTGRKQFF.

V and J are TRBV6-1 and TRBJ1-5, with 10 bases lining up with TRBD1. This CDR3 spans 14 amino acids. Germline trimming cut 8 bases from V and 5 bases from J; bases unmatched to any gene: 6. The germline gives CDR1 MNHNS, CDR2 SASEGT. The CDR3 DNA sequence: TGTGCCAGCGCCGGACAGGGGGGTTATCAGCCCCAGCATTTT. Amino acids: CASAGQGGYQPQHF.

The V gene is TRBV5-1, the J gene TRBJ2-1; 7 nucleotides agree with TRBD1. Germline V gene lookup returns CDR1 SGHRS and CDR2 YFSETQ. Germline trimming cut 2 bases from V and 5 bases from J; bases unmatched to any gene: 4. The CDR3 has 14 amino acids. CDR3 nucleotides: TGCGCCAGCAGCTTTGGGACAGCTGACAATGAGCAGTTCTTC. It specifies CASSFGTADNEQFF.

This chain connects TRBV28 to TRBJ2-7; D gene unclear. V was cut by 4 bases and J by 8 bases, with 12 bases left in between. The CDR3 runs 12 residues. CDR1 is MDHEN and CDR2 is SYDVKM in the germline V gene. CDR3 nucleotides: TGTGCCAGCAGTTCCTTACGCCCCCAGCAGTACTTC. Amino acid sequence: CASSSLRPQQYF.